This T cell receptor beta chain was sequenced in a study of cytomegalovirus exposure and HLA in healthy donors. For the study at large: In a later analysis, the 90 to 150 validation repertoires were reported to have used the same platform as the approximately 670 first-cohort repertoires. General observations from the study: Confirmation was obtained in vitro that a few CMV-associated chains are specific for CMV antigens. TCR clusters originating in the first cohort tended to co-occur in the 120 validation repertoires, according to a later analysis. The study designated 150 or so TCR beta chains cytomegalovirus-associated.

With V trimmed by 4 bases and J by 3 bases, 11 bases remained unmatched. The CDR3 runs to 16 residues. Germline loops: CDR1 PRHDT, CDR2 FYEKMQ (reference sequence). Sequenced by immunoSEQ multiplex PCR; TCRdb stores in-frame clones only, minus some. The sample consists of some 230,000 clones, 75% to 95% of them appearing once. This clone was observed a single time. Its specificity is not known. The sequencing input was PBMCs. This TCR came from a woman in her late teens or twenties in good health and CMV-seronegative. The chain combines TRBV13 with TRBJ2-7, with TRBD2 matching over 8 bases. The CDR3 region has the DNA TGTGCCAGCAGCTCTCTCGGGGGGGAGGTAGACTACGAGCAGTACTTC. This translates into CASSSLGGEVDYEQYF.